This is a list of T cell receptor beta chains from one sample in a study of T cells after yellow fever vaccination. TCRdb re-called the 5' RACE reads with MiXCR, one entry per CDR3 protein. The table lists 620,000 or so distinct CDR3 sequences, 17% of them singletons, with approximately 15% in the top ten. Source: PBMCs, taken roughly 5 days after the first yellow fever vaccination. All receptors derive from a young man who received the YFV17D yellow fever vaccine. CDR3s include the opening cysteine and the closing phenylalanine or tryptophan. The order of the fields is D gene, V gene, J gene, clone size, CDR3 protein, CDR3 DNA. A D gene is named only where the DNA matches it firmly. Clone size is given for some rows only: seen once, a few or many times, or a class if the clone is expanded.

.	TRBV6-2/TRBV6-3	TRBJ2-1	.	CASSYQVMNEQFF	TGTGCCAGCAGTTACCAGGTTATGAATGAGCAGTTCTTC
.	TRBV18	TRBJ2-3	.	CASSPRAVQALDF	TGTGCCAGCTCACCTCGCGCGGTGCAGGCGCTGGATTTT
.	TRBV7-2	TRBJ2-7	few	CASSLRTGSYGQYF	TGTGCCAGCAGCCTACGCACGGGGAGCTACGGGCAGTACTTC
.	TRBV29-1	TRBJ1-3	.	CSVEDAGVGNTIYF	TGCAGCGTTGAAGATGCAGGGGTTGGAAACACCATATATTTT
.	TRBV6-2/TRBV6-3	TRBJ1-4	.	CASSGQISGLFF	TGTGCCAGCTCAGGACAGATCTCCGGACTGTTTTTT
.	TRBV24-1	TRBJ2-1	few	CATSDLPGRAPYNEQFF	TGTGCCACCAGTGATTTACCAGGCCGTGCGCCCTACAATGAGCAGTTCTTC
TRBD2	TRBV20-1	TRBJ2-5	once	CSAPASGGGPGTQYF	TGCAGTGCCCCCGCTTCGGGGGGGGGGCCGGGGACCCAGTACTTC
.	TRBV27	TRBJ1-6	.	CASRFGGGSPLHF	TGTGCCAGCAGATTCGGGGGTGGTTCACCCCTCCACTTT
.	TRBV10-1	TRBJ2-4	many	CASSVGMGNIQYF	TGCGCCAGCAGTGTAGGGATGGGAAACATTCAGTACTTC
.	TRBV4-1	TRBJ2-7	many	CASSQVRGYEQYF	TGCGCCAGCAGCCAAGTCAGGGGCTACGAGCAGTACTTC
TRBD1	TRBV6-5	TRBJ1-1	.	CASSYSTGVRGAFF	TGTGCCAGCAGTTACTCGACAGGGGTGCGGGGGGCTTTCTTT
TRBD2	TRBV6-2/TRBV6-3	TRBJ2-5	.	CASSPRPPSGPRQTQYF	TGTGCCAGCAGTCCCCGACCCCCTAGCGGGCCACGGCAGACCCAGTACTTC
TRBD2	TRBV3-1	TRBJ2-2	.	CASRDTSGVDTGELFF	TGTGCCAGCAGGGACACTAGCGGGGTTGACACCGGGGAGCTGTTTTTT
.	TRBV3-1	TRBJ1-2	few	CASSRREEGYTF	TGTGCCAGCAGCCGGCGGGAGGAGGGCTACACCTTC
.	TRBV11-2	TRBJ1-1	.	CASSLVKYGKGGVGTEAFF	TGTGCCAGCAGCTTAGTAAAGTATGGGAAGGGGGGTGTAGGCACTGAAGCTTTCTTT
.	TRBV20-1	TRBJ2-2	few	CSASPAGSGFAGELFF	TGCAGTGCTAGCCCGGCAGGGTCTGGGTTCGCCGGGGAGCTGTTTTTT
TRBD2	TRBV20-1	TRBJ2-3	few	CSGALLAGGLDTQYF	TGCAGTGGGGCCCTTCTAGCGGGGGGGCTTGATACGCAGTATTTT
TRBD2	TRBV27	TRBJ2-1	.	CASSRSSGAQYNEQFF	TGTGCCAGCAGCCGATCCAGCGGGGCGCAATACAATGAGCAGTTCTTC
TRBD1	TRBV7-9	TRBJ1-2	.	CASSTARTGTNYGYTF	TGTGCCAGCAGCACCGCCCGGACAGGGACTAACTATGGCTACACCTTC
.	TRBV11-2	TRBJ2-2	few	CASSSLAGAGELFF	TGTGCCAGCAGCTCCCTTGCTGGCGCCGGGGAGCTGTTTTTT
.	TRBV2	TRBJ1-2	.	CASKSANYGYTF	TGTGCCAGCAAGTCGGCTAATTATGGCTACACCTTC
.	TRBV20-1	TRBJ2-3	.	CSAGERGTDTQYF	TGCAGTGCTGGGGAGCGCGGCACAGATACGCAGTATTTT
TRBD2	TRBV14	TRBJ2-3	.	CASSQDRLAGGLRTDTQYF	TGTGCCAGCAGCCAAGACCGTCTAGCGGGGGGGCTTCGCACAGATACGCAGTATTTT
.	TRBV9	TRBJ1-4	.	CASSVGSQATNEKLFF	TGTGCCAGCAGCGTAGGCTCGCAGGCAACTAATGAAAAACTGTTTTTT
.	TRBV11-2	TRBJ2-2	few	CASKPTLNTPTGELFF	TGTGCCAGCAAGCCGACCCTTAACACTCCCACCGGGGAGCTGTTTTTT
.	TRBV7-9	TRBJ1-5	.	CASSLISSNQPQHF	TGTGCCAGCAGCTTAATATCGAGCAATCAGCCCCAGCATTTT
.	TRBV5-1	TRBJ2-5	few	CASSWGATQYF	TGCGCCAGCAGCTGGGGTGCGACCCAGTACTTC
.	TRBV5-1	TRBJ2-1	few	CASSFTGTANEQFF	TGCGCCAGCAGCTTTACCGGGACGGCTAATGAGCAGTTCTTC
TRBD1	TRBV11-2	TRBJ1-2	.	CASSLGVGTVYGYTF	TGTGCCAGCAGCTTAGGCGTCGGGACAGTCTATGGCTACACCTTC
TRBD2	TRBV9	TRBJ2-3	many	CASSVGTSETDTQYF	TGTGCCAGCAGCGTAGGGACTAGCGAGACAGATACGCAGTATTTT
TRBD2	TRBV27	TRBJ2-5	few	CASRPPGRGTQYF	TGTGCCAGCCGCCCCCCAGGGAGGGGGACCCAGTACTTC
.	TRBV12-3/TRBV12-4	TRBJ2-7	.	CASSLGRTGSYEQYF	TGTGCCAGCAGTTTAGGAAGGACCGGTTCCTACGAGCAGTACTTC
.	TRBV24-1	TRBJ2-1	.	CATSGGSKNEQFF	TGTGCCACCAGTGGAGGCTCCAAGAATGAGCAGTTCTTC
.	TRBV20-1	TRBJ1-2	few	CSARDGLRGIYGYTF	TGCAGTGCTAGAGATGGTCTCAGAGGGATCTATGGCTACACCTTC
TRBD1	TRBV20-1	TRBJ2-3	few	CSAPQGAFTDTQYF	TGCAGTGCGCCCCAGGGGGCCTTCACAGATACGCAGTATTTT
.	TRBV12-3/TRBV12-4	TRBJ1-6	.	CASGRGDYNSPLHF	TGTGCCAGCGGGCGGGGTGACTATAATTCACCCCTCCACTTT
.	TRBV5-1	TRBJ1-2	many	CASSLEASVNLPYGYTF	TGCGCCAGCAGCTTGGAGGCATCAGTCAACCTACCCTATGGCTACACCTTC
TRBD1	TRBV4-3	TRBJ2-7	.	CASSQERQGVYEQYF	TGCGCCAGCAGCCAAGAACGGCAGGGGGTTTACGAGCAGTACTTC
.	TRBV29-1	TRBJ2-2	few	CSVAHGQNTGELFF	TGCAGCGTTGCCCACGGCCAGAACACCGGGGAGCTGTTTTTT
TRBD1	TRBV7-2	TRBJ2-2	few	CASSPDRGGGELFF	TGTGCCAGCAGCCCCGACAGGGGCGGCGGGGAGCTGTTTTTT
.	TRBV6-2/TRBV6-3	TRBJ2-1	many	CASSYDSYNEQFF	TGTGCCAGCAGTTACGACAGCTACAATGAGCAGTTCTTC
TRBD1	TRBV12-3/TRBV12-4	TRBJ2-2	.	CASNLQGAGAGELFF	TGTGCCAGCAACCTACAGGGGGCAGGGGCCGGGGAGCTGTTTTTT
.	TRBV9	TRBJ2-1	.	CASSVGGGQSNEQFF	TGTGCCAGCAGCGTAGGGGGGGGGCAGAGTAATGAGCAGTTCTTC
TRBD1	TRBV10-3	TRBJ1-1	.	CAISDHDRERTAFF	TGTGCCATCAGTGATCACGACAGGGAGAGGACGGCTTTCTTT
.	TRBV20-1	TRBJ2-2	once	CSAPGDTGELFF	TGCAGTGCCCCAGGGGACACCGGGGAGCTGTTTTTT
.	TRBV15	TRBJ1-1	.	CATSRLQGFELDTEAFF	TGTGCCACCAGCAGACTTCAGGGGTTCGAGTTAGACACTGAAGCTTTCTTT
.	TRBV4-2	TRBJ2-1	.	CASSQEAGGRSYNEQFF	TGTGCCAGCAGCCAAGAGGCCGGGGGTAGGTCCTACAATGAGCAGTTCTTC
TRBD2	TRBV7-2	TRBJ2-5	few	CASSYVLAAEQTQYF	TGTGCCAGCAGCTACGTACTAGCGGCAGAACAGACCCAGTACTTC
.	TRBV12-3/TRBV12-4	TRBJ1-1	.	CACSLEGPEAFF	TGTGCCTGCAGTTTGGAAGGCCCTGAAGCTTTCTTT
.	TRBV6-2/TRBV6-3	TRBJ2-7	.	CASSLAFYEQYF	TGTGCCAGCAGTCTAGCGTTCTACGAGCAGTACTTC
TRBD2	TRBV5-4	TRBJ2-7	.	CASSKASGGQPYEQYF	TGTGCCAGCAGCAAGGCTAGCGGGGGGCAACCCTACGAGCAGTACTTC
.	TRBV20-1	TRBJ1-2	few	CSAPTAGYTF	TGCAGTGCCCCCACGGCGGGCTACACCTTC
TRBD1	TRBV12-3/TRBV12-4	TRBJ1-2	.	CASSPPGQGLTDGYTF	TGTGCCAGCAGTCCCCCTGGACAGGGTTTGACGGATGGCTACACCTTC